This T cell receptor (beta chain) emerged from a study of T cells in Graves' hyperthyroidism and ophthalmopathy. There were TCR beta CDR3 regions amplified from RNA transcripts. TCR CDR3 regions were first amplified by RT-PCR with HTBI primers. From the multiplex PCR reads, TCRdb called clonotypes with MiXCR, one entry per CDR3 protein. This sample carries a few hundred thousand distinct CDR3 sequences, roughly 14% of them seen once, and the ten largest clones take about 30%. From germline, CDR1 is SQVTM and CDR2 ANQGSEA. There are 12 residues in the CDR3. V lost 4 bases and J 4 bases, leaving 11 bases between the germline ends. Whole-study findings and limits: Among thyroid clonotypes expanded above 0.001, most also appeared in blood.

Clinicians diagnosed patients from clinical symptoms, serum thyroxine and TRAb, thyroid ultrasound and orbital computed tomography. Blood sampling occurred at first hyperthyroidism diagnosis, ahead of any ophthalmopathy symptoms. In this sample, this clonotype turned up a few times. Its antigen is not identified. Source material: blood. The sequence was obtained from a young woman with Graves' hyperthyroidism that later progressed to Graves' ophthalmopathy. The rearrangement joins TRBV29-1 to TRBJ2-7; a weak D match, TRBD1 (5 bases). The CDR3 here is CSVGVQGYEQYF. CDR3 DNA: TGCAGCGTTGGGGTTCAGGGATACGAGCAGTACTTC.